Included here is one T cell receptor (beta chain) sequence, with context. Its matching antigen is unknown. Assay used: immunoSEQ multiplex PCR; TCRdb lists only in-frame clones, some missing. The sample lists roughly 98,000 clones, approximately 83% occurring once. These data originate in a study of OX40 agonist ivuxolimab in advanced cancers. Study summary: Aged roughly 23 to 80 with a mean of roughly 65 years, they were 75% to 85% male.

Notes on the study in general: Patients who responded partially at 0.1-3.0 mg/kg showed clonal expansion ranking among the lowest.

The receptor was isolated from an adult with an advanced solid tumor such as melanoma, head and neck, liver or kidney cancer. This material consisted of CD4+ or CD8+ T cells sorted from blood, taken in a trial of the OX40 agonist ivuxolimab.

The CDR3 protein is CASSSRDRRYEQYF. CDR3 DNA: TGTGCCAGCAGTTCCCGGGACAGGCGCTACGAGCAGTACTTC. The gene calls are TRBV6-6 and TRBJ2-7; 8 bases map to TRBD1. The germline CDR1 and CDR2 sequences are MNHNY and SVGAGI (reference sequence). The J segment lost 3 bases and the V segment lost 4 bases, leaving 5 bases of the junction unmatched. The CDR3 loop spans 14 amino acids.